The 31 T cell receptor beta chains in this list originate from one sample, sequenced in a study of shared clonotypes between healthy human individuals. The data were produced by immunoSEQ multiplex PCR, yet TCRdb's version contains in-frame clones alone and is incomplete. Among more than 150,000 clones listed, around 63% were seen once. Sequencing was carried out using memory CD4+ T cells sorted from blood. Subset defined: CD45RA-negative fraction. The origin of the receptors is a man between 25 and 39 years old in good health.

V usage is TRBV15 and J usage is TRBJ2-5; D not resolved. Trimming shortened V by 0 bases and J by 2 bases, and 4 bases separated the two germline ends. CDR1 and CDR2 (germline): LNHNV, YYDKDF (reference sequence). CDR3 size: 13 residues. CDR3 protein: CATSRDLQETQYF. CDR3 sequence (DNA): TGTGCCACCAGCAGAGATCTTCAAGAGACCCAGTACTTC.

V gene TRBV7-3 combines with J gene TRBJ2-5, with D possibly matching TRBD1 (6 bases). This CDR3 is built from 13 residues. Germline V gene lookup returns CDR1 SGHTA and CDR2 FQGTGA. Trimming shortened V by 5 bases and J by 4 bases, and 11 bases separated the two germline ends. The CDR3 reads CASSQGQLETQYF. CDR3 sequence (DNA): TGTGCCAGCAGCCAAGGACAGTTAGAGACCCAGTACTTC.

The gene calls are TRBV2 and TRBJ2-3; TRBD2 agrees at 10 bases. This CDR3 has 15 amino acids. Trimming at V came to 7 bases and at J to 1 base, leaving 5 bases not matched to a gene. Germline V gives CDR1 SNHLY, CDR2 FYNNEI. The CDR3 nucleotides are TGTGCCAGCATCTTACTAGCGGGGCGCACAGATACGCAGTATTTT. Translation gives CASILLAGRTDTQYF.

A word on this clone: This sequence may be a read error, since a much larger clone differs from it by one base. V gene TRBV11-2 combines with J gene TRBJ2-7; 7 bases match TRBD2. Germline V gives CDR1 SGHAT, CDR2 FQNNGV. This CDR3 is 13 amino acids long. V shed 4 bases, J shed 0 bases, and the junction held 0 bases outside the gene matches. CDR3 nucleotides: TGTGCCAGCAGCTGGGACTACTCCTACGAGCAGTACTTC. Protein: CASSWDYSYEQYF.

This clone was picked up a small number of times. The rearrangement joins TRBV5-1 to TRBJ2-5; D is unresolved. The CDR3 spans 14 residues. Germline V gives CDR1 SGHRS, CDR2 YFSETQ. V lost 5 bases, J lost 5 bases, and 16 bases lay in between. CDR3 in DNA: TGCGCCAGCAGTTTGATGGGCCCGGCGGAGACCCAGTACTTC. This gives the protein CASSLMGPAETQYF.

The chain links TRBV9 to TRBJ2-7; perhaps TRBD2 as D (5 bases). Germline CDR1 is SGDLS and CDR2 is YYNGEE. V gave up 0 bases and J gave up 7 bases, with 11 bases separating them. The CDR3 extends over 13 amino acids. CDR3 protein: CASSVDHPGEQYF. Written as DNA, the CDR3 is TGTGCCAGCAGCGTAGACCACCCGGGGGAGCAGTACTTC.

This clone was seen more than once but under ten times. This chain uses TRBV5-1 with TRBJ2-5; 10 nucleotides line up with TRBD1. The CDR3 contains 14 residues. Germline V gene data show CDR1 as SGHRS and CDR2 as YFSETQ. J lost 3 bases, V lost 2 bases, and 1 base had no gene match. CDR3 nucleotides: TGCGCCAGCAGCTTCGGGACAGGGGAAGAGACCCAGTACTTC. Translated, it gives CASSFGTGEETQYF.

J is TRBJ2-5 and V is TRBV7-6; TRBD1 is a possible D gene (5 bases). This CDR3 is 16 amino acids long. Germline V gives CDR1 SGHVS, CDR2 FNYEAQ. Trimming took off 5 bases at V and 7 bases at J, with 23 bases between the two ends. The CDR3 loop reads CASSPDIPLGDGTQYF. The CDR3 DNA is TGTGCCAGCAGCCCGGACATCCCATTAGGTGACGGGACCCAGTACTTC.

In this sample, this clone turned up a few times. The chain combines TRBV7-6 with TRBJ1-4, with a tentative D call TRBD1 (5 bases). The ends were cut back, 4 bases at V and 8 bases at J, with 14 bases in the middle. The CDR3 runs 14 residues. Germline V gene lookup returns CDR1 SGHVS and CDR2 FNYEAQ. CDR3 in amino acids: CASSSPGLNEKLFF. CDR3 coding DNA: TGTGCCAGCAGCTCTCCGGGGCTAAACGAAAAACTGTTTTTT.

The rearrangement links TRBV6-1 to TRBJ1-4, with 9 bases that match TRBD1. V lost 3 bases, J lost 10 bases, and 12 bases stayed unmatched. CDR3 length: 16 residues. Germline V gene data show CDR1 as MNHNS and CDR2 as SASEGT. In nucleotides, the CDR3 is TGTGCCAGCAGTGACCCTCCGAGGGACAGGGTGGGAAAACTGTTTTTT. It translates to CASSDPPRDRVGKLFF.

The chain has TRBV29-1 and TRBJ1-2, with a possible D match to TRBD1 (6 bases). Germline V gives CDR1 SQVTM, CDR2 ANQGSEA. Between the trimmed V and J ends, which lost 4 bases and 8 bases, there was a span of 11 bases. The CDR3 runs to 11 residues. In DNA form, the CDR3 reads TGCAGCGTTGCGGACAGCCCAGGCTACACCTTC. Protein sequence: CSVADSPGYTF.

The chain has TRBV29-1 and TRBJ2-7; 14 bases are shared with TRBD2. CDR1 SQVTM and CDR2 ANQGSEA come from the germline V gene. The CDR3 contains 14 residues. J was trimmed by 5 bases and V by 3 bases; bases with no gene match: 3. This CDR3 reads CSVEGLAGADEQYF. CDR3 sequence (DNA): TGCAGCGTTGAGGGACTAGCGGGAGCGGACGAGCAGTACTTC.

This clone was counted a few times. The genes are TRBV29-1 and TRBJ2-2; 8 bases align to TRBD2. Germline-derived CDR1 and CDR2 are SQVTM and ANQGSEA. This CDR3 has 13 amino acids. After removal of 4 bases from V and 8 bases from J, the junction contained 6 bases not matched to a gene. The CDR3 protein is CSVVVIAGGELFF. The CDR3, as DNA: TGCAGCGTTGTCGTCATAGCGGGGGGGGAGCTGTTTTTT.

This clone was recorded many times. V usage is TRBV11-1 and J usage is TRBJ1-2; weak D call: TRBD1 (6 bases). The V end lost 5 bases, the J end lost 6 bases, and 16 bases lay between the germline ends. The CDR3 is 14 residues long. CDR1 is SGHAT and CDR2 is FQDESV in the germline V gene (reference sequence). The CDR3 spells CASSAYTGLDGYTF. The CDR3 nucleotides are TGTGCCAGCAGCGCCTATACAGGGTTGGATGGCTACACCTTC. The full variable domain, in which reference TRBV11-1 and TRBJ1-2 provide the parts outside the CDR3, is EAEVAQSPRYKITEKSQAVAFWCDPISGHATLYWYRQILGQGPELLVQFQDESVVDDSQLPKDRFSAERLKGVDSTLKIQPAELGDSAMYLCASSAYTGLDGYTFGSGTRLTVV.

The chain combines TRBV9 with TRBJ2-3, with 7 bases that match TRBD2. Germline CDR1 reads SGDLS; CDR2 reads YYNGEE. V trimming: 3 bases; J trimming: 5 bases; junction bases outside the gene matches: 27. The CDR3 is made up of 21 amino acids. The CDR3 DNA reads as TGTGCCAGCAGCGCATCAAAAGACGCCCGGAGCGGGACCCGATCTGGAGATACGCAGTATTTT. This gives the protein CASSASKDARSGTRSGDTQYF.

The V call is TRBV7-3, the J call TRBJ2-7; the match to TRBD1 covers 10 bases. Germline lookup yields CDR1 SGHTA and CDR2 FQGTGA. This CDR3 comprises 14 residues. V gave up 5 bases and J gave up 7 bases; unmatched junction bases: 8. This CDR3 is CASSLRQGAGEQYF. CDR3 DNA sequence: TGTGCCAGCAGCCTCAGACAGGGGGCGGGAGAGCAGTACTTC.

This clone occurred once. The J gene is TRBJ2-5, the V gene TRBV11-2; D is unclear. Trimming pared 3 bases from V and 5 bases from J, leaving 10 bases between. CDR1 and CDR2 (germline): SGHAT, FQNNGV. The CDR3 loop spans 13 amino acids. For the CDR3, the DNA is TGTGCCAGCAGCTTCTCCCGGACGGAGACCCAGTACTTC. Protein product: CASSFSRTETQYF. The full variable domain, completed using reference TRBV11-2 and TRBJ2-5, is EAGVAQSPRYKIIEKRQSVAFWCNPISGHATLYWYQQILGQGPKLLIQFQNNGVVDDSQLPKDRFSAERLKGVDSTLKIQPAKLEDSAVYLCASSFSRTETQYFGPGTRLLVL.

The chain has TRBV5-3 and TRBJ2-7; D possibly corresponds to TRBD1 (6 bases). TRBV5-3 belongs to the ORF category, with a function that is uncertain. Trimming took 8 bases from V and 5 from J, leaving 17 bases between them. The CDR3 extends over 13 amino acids. The DNA of the CDR3 is TGTGCCAGGGAAAGGCAGGGGCTCCACGAGCAGTACTTC. The encoded protein is CARERQGLHEQYF.

The rearrangement joins TRBV7-6 to TRBJ2-3, with 10 bases lining up with TRBD2. The V and J ends lost 1 base and 5 bases, in that order; junction bases with no gene match: 0. The CDR3 has 14 amino acids. CDR1 SGHVS and CDR2 FNYEAQ come from the germline V gene. The chain's CDR3 is CASSLGLAGDTQYF. As DNA, the CDR3 is TGTGCCAGCAGCTTAGGACTAGCGGGAGATACGCAGTATTTT.

V usage is TRBV19 and J usage is TRBJ2-7; tentatively, D is TRBD1 (6 bases). Germline V gene lookup returns CDR1 LNHDA and CDR2 SQIVND (reference sequence). The CDR3 length is 14 residues. Trimming took 3 bases from V and 2 from J, leaving 11 bases between them. CDR3 sequence reads: CASSISGTPYEQYF. CDR3 nucleotide sequence: TGTGCCAGTAGTATCAGTGGGACACCCTACGAGCAGTACTTC.

The rearrangement uses TRBV12-2 and TRBJ2-3. TRBV12-2 is given as a pseudogene. This CDR3 region has 12 residues. CDR3 loop: CASTLHTDTQYF. DNA for the CDR3: TGTGCCAGCACCCTGCACACAGATACGCAGTATTTT.

V gene TRBV28 combines with J gene TRBJ1-1; no clear D. This CDR3 region has 13 residues. Germline V gene sequence: CDR1 MDHEN, CDR2 SYDVKM. V lost 2 bases and J lost 5, with 9 bases in between. DNA for the CDR3: TGTGCCAGCAGTTTAGTGCGGGAGACTGAAGCTTTCTTT. Amino acids: CASSLVRETEAFF.

This clone was counted between two and nine times. This chain joins TRBV6-6 and TRBJ1-2; D unresolved. Germline V gene data show CDR1 as MNHNY and CDR2 as SVGAGI (reference sequence). This CDR3 has 13 residues. V lost 2 bases, J lost 2 bases, and 6 bases lay in between. The CDR3 sequence: CASSYQENYGYTF. Here the CDR3 DNA reads TGTGCCAGCAGTTACCAGGAGAACTATGGCTACACCTTC.

This rearrangement joins TRBV6-5 to TRBJ2-7; 12 bases match TRBD2. The CDR3 extends over 15 amino acids. The trim removed 4 bases at V and 2 bases at J, leaving 3 bases unmatched. Germline V gene lookup returns CDR1 MNHEY and CDR2 SVGAGI. The CDR3 DNA reads TGTGCCAGCAGTTCGACTAGCGGGAGCCCCTACGAGCAGTACTTC. This translates into CASSSTSGSPYEQYF.

The chain uses TRBV27 and TRBJ1-2, with D uncertain. Germline-derived CDR1 and CDR2 are MNHEY and SMNVEV (reference sequence). This CDR3 is 12 amino acids long. Between the trimmed V and J ends, which lost 11 bases and 4 bases, there was a span of 14 bases. CDR3 loop: CAGHGFFYGYTF. For the CDR3, the DNA is TGTGCCGGGCATGGGTTCTTCTATGGCTACACCTTC.

The chain joins TRBV5-1 to TRBJ1-5; 10 bases are shared with TRBD1. Germline loops: CDR1 SGHRS, CDR2 YFSETQ. This CDR3 comprises 15 residues. Trimming at V came to 4 bases and at J to 6 bases, leaving 7 bases not matched to a gene. Here the CDR3 DNA reads TGCGCCAGCAGCGAAGGACAGGGGGGATTTCAGCCCCAGCATTTT. It yields the protein CASSEGQGGFQPQHF.

This clone was counted between two and nine times. This chain joins TRBV7-2 and TRBJ1-5, with no clear D. Trimming pared 5 bases from V and 6 bases from J, leaving 8 bases between. The CDR3 spans 12 residues. In germline, CDR1 is SGHTA, CDR2 FQGNSA. The CDR3 is CASSPFGQPQHF. The CDR3 nucleotides read TGTGCCAGCAGCCCTTTCGGTCAGCCCCAGCATTTT.

This chain joins TRBV18 and TRBJ1-1; 7 bases map to TRBD1. The germline V gene encodes CDR1 KGHSH and CDR2 LQKENI. The CDR3 covers 15 residues. Trimming took 6 bases from V and 1 from J; bases not matched to a gene: 8. The chain's CDR3 is CASSPWGQTNTEAFF. CDR3 bases: TGTGCCAGCTCTCCCTGGGGACAGACGAACACTGAAGCTTTCTTT.

A few counts support this clone. The genes are TRBV28 and TRBJ1-2; the D is unclear. This CDR3 spans 12 amino acids. CDR1 is MDHEN and CDR2 is SYDVKM in the germline V gene. V lost 2 bases, J lost 8 bases, and 9 bases lay in between. The CDR3 protein is CASSLRQVGYTF. The CDR3 region has the DNA TGTGCCAGCAGTTTACGGCAGGTGGGCTACACCTTC.

The chain combines TRBV7-3 with TRBJ1-2; weak D call: TRBD1 (6 bases). Germline CDR1 and CDR2: SGHTA and FQGTGA. The CDR3 loop spans 13 amino acids. The ends were cut back, 7 bases at V and 8 bases at J, with 17 bases in the middle. CDR3 amino acids: CASTLGSGAGYTF. The CDR3 nucleotides are TGTGCCAGCACCTTGGGATCGGGGGCCGGCTACACCTTC.

V and J are TRBV7-6 and TRBJ2-5; D uncertain. Trimming cost V 8 bases and J 2 bases, with 15 bases left between them. Germline V gene data show CDR1 as SGHVS and CDR2 as FNYEAQ. This CDR3 comprises 14 residues. The CDR3 region has the DNA TGTGCCAGCGGCCCCACCCCGGCTCAAGAGACCCAGTACTTC. It specifies CASGPTPAQETQYF.